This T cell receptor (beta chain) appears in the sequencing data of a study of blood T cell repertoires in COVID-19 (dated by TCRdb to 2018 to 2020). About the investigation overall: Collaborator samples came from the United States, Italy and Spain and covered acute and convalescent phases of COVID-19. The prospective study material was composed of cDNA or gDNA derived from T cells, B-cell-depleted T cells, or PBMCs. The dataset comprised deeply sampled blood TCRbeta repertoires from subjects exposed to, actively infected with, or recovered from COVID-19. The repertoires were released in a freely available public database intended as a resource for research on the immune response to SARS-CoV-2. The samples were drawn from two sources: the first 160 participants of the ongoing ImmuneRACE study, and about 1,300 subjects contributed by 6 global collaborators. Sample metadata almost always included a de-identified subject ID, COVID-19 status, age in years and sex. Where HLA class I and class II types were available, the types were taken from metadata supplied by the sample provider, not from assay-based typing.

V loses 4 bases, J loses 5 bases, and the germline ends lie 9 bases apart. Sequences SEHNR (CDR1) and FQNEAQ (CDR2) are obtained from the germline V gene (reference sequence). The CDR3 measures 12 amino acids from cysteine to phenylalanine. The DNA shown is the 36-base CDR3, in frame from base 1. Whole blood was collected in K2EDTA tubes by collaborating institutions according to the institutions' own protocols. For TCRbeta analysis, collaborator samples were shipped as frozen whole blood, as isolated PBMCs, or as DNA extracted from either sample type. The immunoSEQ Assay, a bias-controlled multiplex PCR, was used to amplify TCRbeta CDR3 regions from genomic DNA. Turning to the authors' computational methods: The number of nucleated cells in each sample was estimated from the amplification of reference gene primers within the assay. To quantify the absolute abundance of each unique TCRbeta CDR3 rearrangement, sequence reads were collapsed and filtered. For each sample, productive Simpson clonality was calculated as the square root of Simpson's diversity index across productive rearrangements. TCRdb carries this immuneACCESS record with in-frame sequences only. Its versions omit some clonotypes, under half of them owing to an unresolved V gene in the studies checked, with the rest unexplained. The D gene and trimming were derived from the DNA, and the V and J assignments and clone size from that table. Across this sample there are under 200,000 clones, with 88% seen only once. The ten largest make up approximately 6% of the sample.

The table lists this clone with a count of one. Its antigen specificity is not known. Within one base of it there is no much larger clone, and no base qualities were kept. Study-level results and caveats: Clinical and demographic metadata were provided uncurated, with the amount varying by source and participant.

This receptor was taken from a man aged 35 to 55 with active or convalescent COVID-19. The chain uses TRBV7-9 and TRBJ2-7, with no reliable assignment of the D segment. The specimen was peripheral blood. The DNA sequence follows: TGTGCCAGCAGCTCTCACCGGGACGAGCAGTACTTC. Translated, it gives CASSSHRDEQYF.